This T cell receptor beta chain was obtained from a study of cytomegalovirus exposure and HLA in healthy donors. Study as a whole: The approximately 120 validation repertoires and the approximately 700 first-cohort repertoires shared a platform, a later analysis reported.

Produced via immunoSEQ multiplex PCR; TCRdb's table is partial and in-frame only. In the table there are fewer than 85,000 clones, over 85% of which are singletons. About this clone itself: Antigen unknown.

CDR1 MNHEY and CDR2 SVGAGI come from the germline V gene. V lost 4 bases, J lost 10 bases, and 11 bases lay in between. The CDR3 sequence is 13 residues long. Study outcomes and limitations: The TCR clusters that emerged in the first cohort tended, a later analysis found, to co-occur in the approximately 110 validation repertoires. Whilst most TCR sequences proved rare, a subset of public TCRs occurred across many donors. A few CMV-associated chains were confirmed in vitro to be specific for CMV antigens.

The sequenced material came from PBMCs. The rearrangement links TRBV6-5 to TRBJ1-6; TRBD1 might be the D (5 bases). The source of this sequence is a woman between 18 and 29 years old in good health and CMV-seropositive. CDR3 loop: CASSLQVISPLHF. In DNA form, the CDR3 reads TGTGCCAGCAGTTTACAGGTTATATCACCCCTCCACTTT.